This T cell receptor beta chain was obtained from a study of blood T cell repertoires in COVID-19. The length of the CDR3 is 13 residues. Germline CDR1 reads SGHRS; CDR2 reads YFSETQ. Trimming took 2 bases from V and 6 from J; bases not matched to a gene: 4. Method: immunoSEQ multiplex PCR; TCRdb's copy keeps in-frame clones and lacks some. In the table there are hundreds of thousands of clones, roughly 89% of which are singletons. The origin of this receptor is a woman aged 30 to 39 with COVID-19, enrolled during active disease. Source material: peripheral blood. J is TRBJ1-2 and V is TRBV5-1; TRBD1 aligns across 7 bases. Here the CDR3 reads CASSLDRVNGYTF. The CDR3 DNA sequence: TGCGCCAGCAGCTTAGACAGGGTCAATGGCTACACCTTC.